Presented here are 5 T cell receptor beta chains from one specimen sequenced in a study of T cell responses to AZD1222 COVID-19 vaccine. Clones were read by immunoSEQ multiplex PCR, and TCRdb kept only the in-frame ones, dropping some. Of around 58,000 clones listed, about 86% are singletons. The sample in question was peripheral blood, obtained on day 0 of AZD1222 vaccination. Receptors were obtained from an adult in good health.

The chain employs TRBV13 and TRBJ2-5; TRBD2 aligns across 12 bases. Germline V lookup: CDR1 PRHDT, CDR2 FYEKMQ (reference sequence). Unmatched junction bases numbered 5, after V lost 5 bases and J lost 4 bases. The CDR3 has 15 residues. For the CDR3, the DNA is TGTGCCAGCAGCACCTCGGGACTAGCGGGAGAGACCCAGTACTTC. The encoded protein is CASSTSGLAGETQYF.

V is TRBV14 and J is TRBJ2-2; perhaps TRBD2 as D (6 bases). This CDR3 contains 17 residues. The germline V gene has CDR1 SGHDN and CDR2 FVKESK. Trimming left V 7 bases short and J 4 bases short, with 22 bases between. Here the CDR3 reads CASTLGRRGYSTGELFF. The CDR3, as DNA: TGTGCCAGCACCCTTGGGAGGAGGGGCTATAGCACCGGGGAGCTGTTTTTT. The variable domain in full, with the rest retrieved from reference TRBV14 and TRBJ2-2, is EAGVTQFPSHSVIEKGQTVTLRCDPISGHDNLYWYRRVMGKEIKFLLHFVKESKQDESGMPNNRFLAERTGGTYSTLKVQPAELEDSGVYFCASTLGRRGYSTGELFFGEGSRLTVL.

This clone was counted a few times. The genes are TRBV5-1 and TRBJ1-1, with TRBD1 matching over 7 bases. This CDR3 has 14 amino acids. V lost 2 bases and J lost 4; bases outside the gene matches: 5. The germline CDR1 and CDR2 sequences are SGHRS and YFSETQ. The CDR3 loop is CASSLQGSGTEAFF. DNA for the CDR3: TGCGCCAGCAGCTTACAGGGGTCGGGCACTGAAGCTTTCTTT.

This clone was detected a few times. The chain is built from TRBV5-1 and TRBJ2-7; 12 positions agree with TRBD1. With V trimmed by 3 bases and J by 7 bases, 8 bases remained unmatched. CDR1 SGHRS and CDR2 YFSETQ come from the germline V gene. This CDR3 region has 15 residues. The CDR3 nucleotides are TGCGCCAGCAGCTCCCCGGGACAGGGGGCTGGGGAGCAGTACTTC. This codes for CASSSPGQGAGEQYF.

This chain joins TRBV29-1 and TRBJ1-5; possibly TRBD1 for D (5 bases). Germline lookup yields CDR1 SQVTM and CDR2 ANQGSEA. The V end lost 4 bases, the J end lost 5 bases, and 9 bases lay between the germline ends. This CDR3 spans 12 amino acids. The CDR3 DNA is TGCAGCGTTGCGGACACTCATCAGCCCCAGCATTTT. This gives the protein CSVADTHQPQHF.